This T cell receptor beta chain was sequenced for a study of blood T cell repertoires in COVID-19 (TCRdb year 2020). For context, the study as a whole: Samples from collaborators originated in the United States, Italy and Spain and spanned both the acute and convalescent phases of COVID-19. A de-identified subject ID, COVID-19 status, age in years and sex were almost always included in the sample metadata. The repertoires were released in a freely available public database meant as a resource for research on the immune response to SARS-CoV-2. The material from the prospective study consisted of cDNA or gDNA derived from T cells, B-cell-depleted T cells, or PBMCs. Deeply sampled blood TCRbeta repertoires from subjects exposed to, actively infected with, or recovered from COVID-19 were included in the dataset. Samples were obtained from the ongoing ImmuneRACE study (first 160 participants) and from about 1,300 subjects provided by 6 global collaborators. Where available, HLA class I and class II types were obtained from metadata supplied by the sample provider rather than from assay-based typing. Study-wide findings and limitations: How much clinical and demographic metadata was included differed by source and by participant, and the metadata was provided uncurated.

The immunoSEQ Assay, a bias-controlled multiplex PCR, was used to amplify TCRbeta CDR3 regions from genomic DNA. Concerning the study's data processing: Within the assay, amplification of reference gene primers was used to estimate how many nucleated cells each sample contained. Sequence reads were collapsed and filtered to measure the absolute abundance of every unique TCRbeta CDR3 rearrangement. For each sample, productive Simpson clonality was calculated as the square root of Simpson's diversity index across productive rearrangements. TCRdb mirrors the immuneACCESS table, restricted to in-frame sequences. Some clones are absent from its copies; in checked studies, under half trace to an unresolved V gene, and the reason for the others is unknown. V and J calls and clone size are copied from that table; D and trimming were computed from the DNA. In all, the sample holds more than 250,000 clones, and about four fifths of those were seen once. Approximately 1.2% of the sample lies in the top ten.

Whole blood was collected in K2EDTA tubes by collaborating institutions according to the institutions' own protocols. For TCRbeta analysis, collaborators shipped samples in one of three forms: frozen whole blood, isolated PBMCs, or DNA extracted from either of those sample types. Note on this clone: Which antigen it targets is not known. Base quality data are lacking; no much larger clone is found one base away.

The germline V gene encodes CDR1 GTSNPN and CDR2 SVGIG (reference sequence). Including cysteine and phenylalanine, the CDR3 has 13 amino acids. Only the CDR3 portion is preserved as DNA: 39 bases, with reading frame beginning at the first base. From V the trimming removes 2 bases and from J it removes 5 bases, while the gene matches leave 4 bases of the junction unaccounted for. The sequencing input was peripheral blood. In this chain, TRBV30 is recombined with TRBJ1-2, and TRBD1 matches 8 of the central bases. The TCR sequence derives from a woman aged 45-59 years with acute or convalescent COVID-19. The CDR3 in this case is CAWSNRGYYGYTF. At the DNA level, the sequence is TGTGCCTGGAGTAACAGGGGGTATTATGGCTACACCTTC.